Below are 16 T cell receptor beta chains sequenced from a single sample in a study of CD8 T cells in ankylosing spondylitis. Study-level results: A TCR beta motif made of 7 to 9 highly homologous variants seemed typical of ankylosing spondylitis blood.

For these receptors, no antigen is known. In TCRdb, the 5' RACE reads were re-called with MiXCR into one record per CDR3 protein. Altogether roughly 490,000 distinct CDR3 sequences are present, less than 6% being singletons, with the ten largest covering roughly 3.5%. What was sequenced was blood, either unsorted or a sorted T cell fraction (not recorded which). All receptors derive from a male donor with ankylosing spondylitis.

This clonotype occurred a few times. V and J are TRBV6-1 and TRBJ2-7, with 7 bases that match TRBD1. Germline trimming cut 7 bases from V and 4 bases from J; bases unmatched to any gene: 13. Germline lookup yields CDR1 MNHNS and CDR2 SASEGT. The CDR3 loop spans 15 amino acids. DNA for the CDR3: TGTGCCAGCACCAGAAGCGAGGGGGCGACGTACGAGCAGTACTTC. Amino acids: CASTRSEGATYEQYF.

This clonotype was found many times. This chain links TRBV9 with TRBJ2-3; no definite D call. This CDR3 has 12 residues. Germline CDR1 SGDLS, CDR2 YYNGEE. Trimming removed 4 bases from V and 6 bases from J, with 9 bases in between. CDR3 bases: TGTGCCAGCAGCTTGAACCGGGATACGCAGTATTTT. Encoded protein: CASSLNRDTQYF.

The chain links TRBV25-1 to TRBJ2-3; D is possibly TRBD2 (6 bases). The ends were cut back, 3 bases at V and 1 base at J, with 14 bases in the middle. CDR1 and CDR2 (germline): MGHDK, SYGVNS. The CDR3 covers 16 residues. The CDR3 DNA is TGTGCCAGCAGTGATCGTTGGGGAGGAGGCACAGATACGCAGTATTTT. This gives the protein CASSDRWGGGTDTQYF.

This clonotype was recorded many times. The rearrangement links TRBV10-3 to TRBJ2-1; D possibly uses TRBD1 or TRBD2 (5 bases each). The germline CDR1 and CDR2 sequences are ENHRY and SYGVKD. This CDR3 spans 15 amino acids. The V and J ends lost 2 bases and 4 bases respectively, with 12 bases between them. The CDR3 DNA reads TGTGCCATCAGTGAGATTCGGGACGCTTACAATGAGCAGTTCTTC. Translation: CAISEIRDAYNEQFF.

Ten or more counts support this clonotype. The chain recombines TRBV6-1 with TRBJ2-1; 12 bases fit TRBD2. Germline CDR1 and CDR2: MNHNS and SASEGT. V trimming: 8 bases; J trimming: 7 bases; junction bases outside the gene matches: 9. The CDR3 sequence is 15 residues long. CDR3 bases: TGTGCCAGCTCCTTACTAGCGGGAGGAGAGAATGAGCAGTTCTTC. It yields the protein CASSLLAGGENEQFF.

Many counts were recorded for this clonotype. The genes are TRBV7-9 and TRBJ2-3, with 8 nucleotides matching TRBD2. CDR3 length equals 15 residues. After removal of 3 bases from V and 0 bases from J, the junction contained 2 bases not matched to a gene. CDR1 SEHNR and CDR2 FQNEAQ come from the germline V gene (reference sequence). Here the CDR3 DNA reads TGTGCCAGCAGCTTTAGCGGGACTAGCACAGATACGCAGTATTTT. Translation gives CASSFSGTSTDTQYF.

This clonotype has ten or more counts. The J gene is TRBJ2-2, the V gene TRBV20-1, with no clear D. The ends were cut back, 3 bases at V and 0 bases at J, with 5 bases in the middle. The V gene's germline CDR1 is DFQATT and CDR2 SNEGSKA (reference sequence). This CDR3 contains 13 residues. Here the CDR3 reads CSARKPNTGELFF. CDR3 bases: TGCAGTGCTAGGAAACCGAACACCGGGGAGCTGTTTTTT.

The sample holds many counts of this clonotype. The V gene is TRBV10-2, the J gene TRBJ2-7; 9 bases agree with TRBD1. The CDR3 spans 14 residues. V lost 6 bases and J lost 3; bases outside the gene matches: 6. From germline, CDR1 is WSHSY and CDR2 SAAADI. In DNA form, the CDR3 reads TGCGCCAGCAGGTTGGGGACAGGGAACTACGAGCAGTACTTC. Protein product: CASRLGTGNYEQYF.

This clonotype occurred many times. J is TRBJ1-5 and V is TRBV12-3 or TRBV12-4; D is unclear. V was cut by 4 bases and J by 3 bases, with 1 base left in between. The CDR3 contains 11 residues. The CDR3 spells CASSYNQPQHF. The CDR3, as DNA: TGTGCCAGCAGTTACAATCAGCCCCAGCATTTT.

This clonotype showed up many times. The chain uses TRBV7-9 and TRBJ2-1; no firm D call. Germline V gives CDR1 SEHNR, CDR2 FQNEAQ (reference sequence). The CDR3 contains 14 residues. CDR3 DNA: TGTGCTTCAACGCTGACCCCTGAGATCAATGAGCAGTTCTTC. It translates to CASTLTPEINEQFF.

This clonotype was seen ten or more times. This chain connects TRBV6-1 to TRBJ1-2, with TRBD1 matching over 9 bases. The germline V gene has CDR1 MNHNS and CDR2 SASEGT. The CDR3 runs to 13 residues. The junction had 8 bases not matched to a gene; V was cut back by 6 bases and J by 9 bases. Here the CDR3 DNA reads TGTGCCAGCAGCCCCGACAGGGGGTTGAGCTACACCTTC. Translation: CASSPDRGLSYTF.

The table lists this clonotype with many counts. The chain has TRBV12-3 or TRBV12-4 and TRBJ2-2, with D uncertain. V was shortened by 6 bases and J by 0 bases, with 8 bases between the two germline ends. The length of the CDR3 is 14 residues. The CDR3 DNA reads TGTGCCAGCAGCTGGATCACGAACACCGGGGAGCTGTTTTTT. The encoded protein is CASSWITNTGELFF.

This clonotype showed up just a few times. This sequence joins TRBV28 and TRBJ2-7; 7 nucleotides align to TRBD1. Per germline, CDR1 MDHEN and CDR2 SYDVKM. J lost 3 bases, V lost 6 bases, and 11 bases had no gene match. The CDR3 has 15 amino acids. CDR3 region: CASSTPGQNIYEQYF. The CDR3 region has the DNA TGTGCCAGCAGCACTCCGGGACAGAATATCTACGAGCAGTACTTC.

Ten or more counts support this clonotype. The chain recombines TRBV29-1 with TRBJ2-7, with D perhaps given as TRBD1 or TRBD2 (5 bases each). The germline gives CDR1 SQVTM, CDR2 ANQGSEA. V dropped 4 bases and J dropped 0 bases, with 10 bases sitting between them. The CDR3 sequence is 13 residues long. The CDR3 is CSVAGTHSYEQYF. The CDR3 nucleotides read TGCAGCGTTGCAGGGACCCACTCCTACGAGCAGTACTTC.

The rearrangement uses TRBV7-2 and TRBJ2-1, with D perhaps assigned TRBD1 or TRBD2 (6 bases each). From germline, CDR1 is SGHTA and CDR2 FQGNSA. Trimming stripped 2 bases from V and 4 bases from J, with 12 bases between. This CDR3 has 15 residues. The CDR3 loop reads CASSLLGGLYNEQFF. CDR3 bases: TGTGCCAGCAGCTTATTGGGGGGCCTTTACAATGAGCAGTTCTTC.

At least ten counts were recorded for this clonotype. The V gene is TRBV18, the J gene TRBJ2-4, with 7 bases lining up with TRBD2. V lost 0 bases, J lost 9 bases, and 5 bases stayed unmatched. Germline values: CDR1 KGHSH, CDR2 LQKENI. The CDR3 extends over 14 amino acids. Here the CDR3 reads CASSPPGGTGIQYF. In nucleotides, the CDR3 is TGTGCCAGCTCACCACCGGGAGGGACCGGCATTCAGTACTTC.